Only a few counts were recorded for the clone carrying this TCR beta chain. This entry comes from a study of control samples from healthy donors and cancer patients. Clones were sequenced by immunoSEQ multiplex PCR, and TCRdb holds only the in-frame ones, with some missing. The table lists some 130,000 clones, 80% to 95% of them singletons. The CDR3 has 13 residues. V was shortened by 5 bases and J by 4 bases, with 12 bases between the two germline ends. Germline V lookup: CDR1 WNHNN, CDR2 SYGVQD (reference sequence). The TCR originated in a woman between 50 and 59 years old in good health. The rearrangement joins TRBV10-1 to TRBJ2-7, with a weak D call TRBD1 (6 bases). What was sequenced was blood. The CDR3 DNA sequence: TGCGCCAGCAGTCAGGACAGTCTTTACGAGCAGTACTTC. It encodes CASSQDSLYEQYF.